This TCR beta chain was documented in a study of human T cells and chemical hapten exposure. Background on the study: Skin of the upper inner arm, 2 cm by 2 cm, received 2% DPC for sensitization. Diphenylcyclopropenone, dosed weekly to the scalp, was given to patients throughout the roughly 24-week study.

Indicated time point: patch test 2, 6 weeks after DPC sensitization. Stated treatment: therapeutic diphenylcyclopropenone sensitization with weekly scalp DPC. Patches went on only after blood had been drawn each time. TCRdb re-analysed the RACE reads in MiXCR, keeping a single row per CDR3 protein. The sample has 350,000 to 400,000 distinct CDR3 sequences, nearly 6.5% seen once; the top ten hold roughly 5.4%. Regarding the study as a whole: Clustering by CDR3 similarity yielded significantly more large clusters from expanded TCRs than controls.

For this clonotype: The antigen remains undetermined.

The CDR3 is 16 residues long. The germline V and J ends were trimmed by 2 bases and 0 bases, with 12 bases remaining between them. Germline assignment: CDR1 SGHTA and CDR2 FQGNSA. This sequence joins TRBV7-2 and TRBJ2-3, with D unclear. This clonotype was sampled from a young woman with alopecia areata. Some clones in this sample may be carry-over from other donors' samples. The starting material was whole blood, obtained in connection with sensitization to the hapten diphenylcyclopropenone (DPC). The DNA of the CDR3 is TGTGCCAGCAGCTTATCCCCTTCCATTAGCACAGATACGCAGTATTTT. Protein sequence: CASSLSPSISTDTQYF. Supplemented by reference TRBV7-2 and TRBJ2-3, the full variable domain reads GAGVSQSPSNKVTEKGKDVELRCDPISGHTALYWYRQSLGQGLEFLIYFQGNSAPDKSGLPSDRFSAERTGGSVSTLTIQRTQQEDSAVYLCASSLSPSISTDTQYFGPGTRLTVL.